The rows below give T cell receptor beta chains drawn from one sample of a study of lymphopenia after photon versus proton radiotherapy. Assay: immunoSEQ multiplex PCR; the TCRdb copy retains only in-frame clones and omits some. Of about 160,000 clones listed, 75% to 90% were seen once; the top ten hold around 4.7%. The sample was peripheral blood, taken from a patient treated with photon-based radiotherapy. All receptors come from a man aged 50 to 59 with gastric cancer. Both conserved end residues are part of each CDR3. Each record gives: V gene, J gene, D gene, clone size, CDR3 protein, CDR3 DNA. The D gene is left open where the match is weak. The listing skips clone size in some rows; elsewhere it reads once, few, many or a size class.

V: TRBV6-5
J: TRBJ1-4
D: .
size: .
CDR3: CASSSSQGINEKLFF
DNA: TGTGCCAGCAGTTCCAGCCAGGGTATTAATGAAAAACTGTTTTTT

V: TRBV7-9
J: TRBJ2-7
D: TRBD2
size: .
CDR3: CASSLGRGLAGEQYF
DNA: TGTGCCAGCAGCTTAGGAAGAGGGCTAGCGGGGGAGCAGTACTTC

V: TRBV5-6
J: TRBJ2-7
D: .
size: .
CDR3: CASSLRQATYEQYF
DNA: TGTGCCAGCAGCTTGAGGCAGGCCACCTACGAGCAGTACTTC

V: TRBV6-6
J: TRBJ2-1
D: .
size: .
CDR3: CASRRTNEQFF
DNA: TGTGCCAGCAGAAGGACTAATGAGCAGTTCTTC

V: TRBV7-2
J: TRBJ1-3
D: .
size: .
CDR3: CASSLGTNSGNTIYF
DNA: TGTGCCAGTAGCTTAGGCACCAACTCTGGAAACACCATATATTTT

V: TRBV30
J: TRBJ1-2
D: .
size: .
CDR3: CAWSRGPSNYGYTF
DNA: TGTGCCTGGAGCCGAGGACCTTCTAACTATGGCTACACCTTC

V: TRBV29-1
J: TRBJ1-4
D: .
size: .
CDR3: CSVVLRVHEKLFF
DNA: TGCAGCGTTGTGTTAAGGGTGCATGAAAAACTGTTTTTT

V: TRBV27
J: TRBJ2-7
D: TRBD2
size: .
CDR3: CASSLYRAGSPPYEQYF
DNA: TGTGCCAGCAGTTTATACCGAGCGGGATCCCCTCCCTACGAGCAGTACTTC

V: TRBV18
J: TRBJ1-4
D: .
size: .
CDR3: CASSNRATNEKLFF
DNA: TGTGCCAGCTCGAACCGGGCAACTAATGAAAAACTGTTTTTT

V: TRBV5-1
J: TRBJ2-7
D: .
size: .
CDR3: CASSRNWKGDYEQYF
DNA: TGCGCCAGCAGCCGTAACTGGAAAGGGGATTACGAGCAGTACTTC

V: TRBV10-3
J: TRBJ2-5
D: .
size: .
CDR3: CAISESGGGQETQYF
DNA: TGTGCCATCAGTGAGTCTGGGGGAGGCCAAGAGACCCAGTACTTC

V: TRBV30
J: TRBJ2-3
D: TRBD2
size: .
CDR3: CAWSQRDRVSTDTQYF
DNA: TGTGCCTGGAGCCAGCGGGACCGGGTTAGCACAGATACGCAGTATTTT

V: TRBV14
J: TRBJ2-1
D: TRBD1
size: .
CDR3: CASSQGRRQGASYNEQFF
DNA: TGTGCCAGCAGCCAAGGAAGAAGGCAGGGGGCGTCCTACAATGAGCAGTTCTTC

V: TRBV5-6
J: TRBJ2-7
D: .
size: once
CDR3: CASSYNRRREQYF
DNA: TGTGCCAGCAGCTATAACCGACGACGCGAGCAGTACTTC

V: TRBV6-1
J: TRBJ1-2
D: .
size: .
CDR3: CASSEAVGGGYTF
DNA: TGTGCCAGCAGTGAAGCGGTTGGGGGTGGCTACACCTTC

V: TRBV6-1
J: TRBJ1-2
D: TRBD1
size: .
CDR3: CASRTGGYGYTF
DNA: TGTGCCAGTAGGACAGGGGGCTATGGCTACACCTTC

V: TRBV7-9
J: TRBJ1-2
D: .
size: .
CDR3: CASYGAGVGYTF
DNA: TGTGCCAGCTACGGTGCAGGGGTCGGCTACACCTTC

V: TRBV15
J: TRBJ1-4
D: TRBD1
size: .
CDR3: CATGGRGLSNEKLFF
DNA: TGTGCCACCGGTGGGAGGGGGCTTTCTAATGAAAAACTGTTTTTT

V: TRBV5-1
J: TRBJ2-7
D: TRBD2
size: .
CDR3: CASSWTSGAYEQYF
DNA: TGCGCCAGCAGCTGGACTAGCGGGGCCTACGAGCAGTACTTC

V: TRBV9
J: TRBJ1-1
D: TRBD1
size: .
CDR3: CASSVGGTGGNTEAFF
DNA: TGTGCCAGCAGCGTAGGAGGTACAGGGGGGAACACTGAAGCTTTCTTT

V: TRBV7-8
J: TRBJ2-2
D: .
size: .
CDR3: CASSLWASGTPRTGELFF
DNA: TGTGCCAGCAGCTTATGGGCGTCCGGGACACCTCGAACCGGGGAGCTGTTTTTT

V: TRBV4-1
J: TRBJ1-3
D: .
size: .
CDR3: CASSQDPGPAGGNTIYF
DNA: TGCGCCAGCAGCCAAGACCCAGGGCCCGCGGGTGGAAACACCATATATTTT

V: TRBV9
J: TRBJ2-7
D: TRBD2
size: .
CDR3: CASSVAGGGTYEQYF
DNA: TGTGCCAGCAGCGTTGCAGGCGGGGGGACCTACGAGCAGTACTTC

V: TRBV10-2
J: TRBJ2-3
D: TRBD2
size: .
CDR3: CASSLLAADTDTQYF
DNA: TGCGCCAGCAGTCTGCTAGCGGCGGACACAGATACGCAGTATTTT

V: TRBV30
J: TRBJ1-5
D: TRBD1
size: .
CDR3: CAWSSGTGEVWHQPQHF
DNA: TGTGCCTGGAGTTCCGGGACAGGGGAAGTTTGGCATCAGCCCCAGCATTTT

V: TRBV7-9
J: TRBJ2-7
D: .
size: .
CDR3: CASTELGYYEQYF
DNA: TGTGCCAGCACTGAATTAGGATACTACGAGCAGTACTTC

V: TRBV29-1
J: TRBJ2-1
D: TRBD2
size: .
CDR3: CSLMGLAGGGSYNEQFF
DNA: TGCAGCCTGATGGGACTAGCGGGAGGGGGCTCCTACAATGAGCAGTTCTTC

V: TRBV11-2
J: TRBJ1-3
D: .
size: .
CDR3: CASSFAGISGNTIYF
DNA: TGTGCCAGCAGCTTCGCAGGGATCTCTGGAAACACCATATATTTT

V: TRBV18
J: TRBJ2-6
D: .
size: .
CDR3: CASSPRDLSSGANVLTF
DNA: TGTGCCAGCTCACCACGGGACCTAAGCTCTGGGGCCAACGTCCTGACTTTC

V: TRBV5-4
J: TRBJ1-3
D: .
size: .
CDR3: CASSLDSWGNTIYF
DNA: TGTGCCAGCAGCTTGGATTCCTGGGGAAACACCATATATTTT

V: TRBV6-1
J: TRBJ1-5
D: TRBD1
size: .
CDR3: CASTMDRLAQPQHF
DNA: TGTGCCAGCACTATGGACAGGTTGGCGCAGCCCCAGCATTTT

V: TRBV30
J: TRBJ1-1
D: .
size: .
CDR3: CAWSVGNTEAFF
DNA: TGTGCCTGGAGTGTAGGGAACACTGAAGCTTTCTTT

V: TRBV10-2
J: TRBJ1-1
D: .
size: .
CDR3: CASSEKLGRTEAFF
DNA: TGCGCCAGCAGTGAAAAATTAGGAAGAACTGAAGCTTTCTTT

V: TRBV10-3
J: TRBJ2-1
D: .
size: .
CDR3: CAISESEAGPYSEQFF
DNA: TGTGCCATCAGTGAGTCGGAGGCGGGGCCCTACTCTGAGCAGTTCTTC

V: TRBV4-3
J: TRBJ2-1
D: TRBD2
size: .
CDR3: CASSQDGLAGERAFF
DNA: TGCGCCAGCAGCCAAGACGGACTAGCGGGGGAGAGGGCGTTCTTC

V: TRBV6-5
J: TRBJ2-3
D: .
size: .
CDR3: CASRRHRESTDTQYF
DNA: TGTGCCAGCAGACGACACAGAGAAAGCACAGATACGCAGTATTTT

V: TRBV5-1
J: TRBJ2-2
D: TRBD2
size: .
CDR3: CASSLAGVSTGELFF
DNA: TGCGCCAGCAGCTTAGCGGGAGTTTCGACCGGGGAGCTGTTTTTT

V: TRBV12-5
J: TRBJ1-2
D: .
size: .
CDR3: CASGLVTGNYGYTF
DNA: TGTGCTAGTGGTTTGGTTACAGGAAACTATGGCTACACCTTC

V: TRBV27
J: TRBJ1-5
D: .
size: .
CDR3: CASSLWGASQPQHF
DNA: TGTGCCAGCAGTTTATGGGGGGCTTCTCAGCCCCAGCATTTT

V: TRBV7-9
J: TRBJ2-5
D: .
size: .
CDR3: CASSLDGGTTQETQYF
DNA: TGTGCCAGCAGCTTAGATGGGGGGACGACCCAAGAGACCCAGTACTTC

V: TRBV5-1
J: TRBJ2-2
D: .
size: once
CDR3: CASSSTGANTGELFF
DNA: TGCGCCAGCAGCTCTACGGGAGCGAACACCGGGGAGCTGTTTTTT

V: TRBV18
J: TRBJ2-7
D: TRBD1
size: .
CDR3: CASSPDRVGGGTYEQYF
DNA: TGTGCCAGCTCCCCGGACAGGGTAGGGGGAGGCACCTACGAGCAGTACTTC

V: TRBV19
J: TRBJ2-2
D: .
size: .
CDR3: CASSTGRIPNTGELFF
DNA: TGTGCCAGTAGTACCGGCCGGATCCCGAACACCGGGGAGCTGTTTTTT

V: TRBV9
J: TRBJ1-1
D: .
size: .
CDR3: CASSVQSRNTEAFF
DNA: TGTGCCAGCAGCGTCCAAAGTAGGAACACTGAAGCTTTCTTT

V: TRBV5-8
J: TRBJ1-5
D: TRBD1
size: .
CDR3: CAGRPQGAPGQPQHF
DNA: TGTGCCGGACGGCCCCAGGGGGCTCCAGGTCAGCCCCAGCATTTT

V: TRBV11-2
J: TRBJ1-2
D: .
size: .
CDR3: CASSLFTGNGYTF
DNA: TGTGCCAGCAGCTTATTTACGGGCAATGGCTACACCTTC

V: TRBV19
J: TRBJ1-5
D: .
size: .
CDR3: CASSMSGGDQPQHF
DNA: TGTGCCAGTAGTATGTCAGGTGGGGATCAGCCCCAGCATTTT

V: TRBV7-2
J: TRBJ2-1
D: .
size: .
CDR3: CASSAGTNSYNEQFF
DNA: TGTGCCAGCAGCGCCGGAACGAACTCCTACAATGAGCAGTTCTTC

V: TRBV7-6
J: TRBJ1-5
D: .
size: few
CDR3: CASSSQGDQPQHF
DNA: TGTGCCAGCAGCTCACAGGGAGATCAGCCCCAGCATTTT

V: TRBV16
J: TRBJ1-1
D: TRBD1
size: .
CDR3: CASSQTDRGNTEAFF
DNA: TGTGCCAGCAGCCAAACGGACAGGGGGAACACTGAAGCTTTCTTT

V: TRBV29-1
J: TRBJ1-1
D: .
size: .
CDR3: CSVLSLMNTEAFF
DNA: TGCAGCGTTCTATCACTCATGAACACTGAAGCTTTCTTT

V: TRBV13
J: TRBJ2-2
D: .
size: .
CDR3: CASSLARNTGELFF
DNA: TGTGCCAGCAGCTTAGCTAGGAACACCGGGGAGCTGTTTTTT

V: TRBV2
J: TRBJ1-2
D: .
size: .
CDR3: CASSADRDYGYTF
DNA: TGTGCCAGCAGTGCAGACAGAGACTATGGCTACACCTTC

V: TRBV11-2
J: TRBJ2-3
D: .
size: .
CDR3: CASSLDLGTGQDTQYF
DNA: TGTGCCAGCAGCTTAGACTTGGGGACCGGGCAGGATACGCAGTATTTT